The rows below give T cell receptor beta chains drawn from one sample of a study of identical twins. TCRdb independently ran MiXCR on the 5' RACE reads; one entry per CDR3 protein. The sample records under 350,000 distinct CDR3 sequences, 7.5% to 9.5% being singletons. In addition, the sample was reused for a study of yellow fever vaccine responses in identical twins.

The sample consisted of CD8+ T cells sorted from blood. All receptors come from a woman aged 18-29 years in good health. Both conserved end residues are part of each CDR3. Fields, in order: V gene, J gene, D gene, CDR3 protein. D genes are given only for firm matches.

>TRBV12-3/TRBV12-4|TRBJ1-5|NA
CASSLVGAGQPQHF
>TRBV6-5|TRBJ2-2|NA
CASSYSIGVGAGELFF
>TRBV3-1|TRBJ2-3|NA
CASTQEIGEVFTDTQYF
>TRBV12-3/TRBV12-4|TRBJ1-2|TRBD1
CASTSSGGAKAGYTF
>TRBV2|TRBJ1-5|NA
CASSGSGTHQPQHF
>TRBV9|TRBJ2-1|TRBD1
CASSAEGTGRNEQFF
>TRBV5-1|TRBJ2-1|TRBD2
CASSHGLAPNEQFF
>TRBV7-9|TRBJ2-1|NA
CASSLGGIYEQFF
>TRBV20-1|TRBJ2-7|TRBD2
CSASSLADVYEQYF
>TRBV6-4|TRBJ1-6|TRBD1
CASSEGGDNSPLHF
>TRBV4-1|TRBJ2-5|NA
CASSQIRGGQETQYF
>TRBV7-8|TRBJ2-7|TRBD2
CASSIPLGLAAGEQYF
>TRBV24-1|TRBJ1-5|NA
CATSDINQPQHF
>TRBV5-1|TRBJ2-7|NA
CASSFEGAYEQYF
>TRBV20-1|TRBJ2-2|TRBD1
CSAREQGDTGELFF
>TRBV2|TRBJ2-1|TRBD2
CASSAGTSGEQFF
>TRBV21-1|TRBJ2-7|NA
CASSKGGLAETYEQYF
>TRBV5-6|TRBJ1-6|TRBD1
CASSPGTGGGGSPLHF
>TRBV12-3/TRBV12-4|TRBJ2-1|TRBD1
CANTGWGQTYNEQFF
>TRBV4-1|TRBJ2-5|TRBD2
CASSQDWGGSRETQYF
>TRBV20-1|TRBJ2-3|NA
CSARGRPSTDTQYF
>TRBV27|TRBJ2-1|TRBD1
CASRRGGEYNEQFF
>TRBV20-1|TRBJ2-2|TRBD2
CSARIGVREGPNTGELFF
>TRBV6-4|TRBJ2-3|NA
CASSPSPTDTQYF
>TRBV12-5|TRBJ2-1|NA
CASGLWGAPDNEQFF
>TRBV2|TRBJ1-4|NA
CAGAEQEINEKLFF
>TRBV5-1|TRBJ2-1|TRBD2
CASSWRLRGGPNEQFF
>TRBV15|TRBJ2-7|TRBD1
CATSSGWGAGTGTYEQYF
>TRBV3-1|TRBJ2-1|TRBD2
CASSQRAGALLNEQFF
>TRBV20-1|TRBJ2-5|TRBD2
CSARDPGLAGWETQYF
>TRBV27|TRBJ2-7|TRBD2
CASGHGGGEQYF
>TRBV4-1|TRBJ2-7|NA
CASSPIDLEEQYF
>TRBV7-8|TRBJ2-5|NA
CASSLVRGGEETQYF
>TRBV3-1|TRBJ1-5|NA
CASSQVGSNQPQHF
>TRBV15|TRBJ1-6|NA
CATSRDMSGLPLHF
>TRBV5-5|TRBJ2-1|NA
CASSLMNEQFF
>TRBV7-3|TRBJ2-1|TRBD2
CASRDPGGNEQFF
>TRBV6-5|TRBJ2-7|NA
CAISYLSRQGIAYEQYF
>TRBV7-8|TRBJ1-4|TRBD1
CASSPWTGLRDEKLFF
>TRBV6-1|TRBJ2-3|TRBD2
CASKGLAGGSTDTQYF
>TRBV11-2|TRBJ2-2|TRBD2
CASSPHGSLAGGPSGELFF
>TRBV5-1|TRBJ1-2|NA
CASSLHSNMDRSNYGYTF